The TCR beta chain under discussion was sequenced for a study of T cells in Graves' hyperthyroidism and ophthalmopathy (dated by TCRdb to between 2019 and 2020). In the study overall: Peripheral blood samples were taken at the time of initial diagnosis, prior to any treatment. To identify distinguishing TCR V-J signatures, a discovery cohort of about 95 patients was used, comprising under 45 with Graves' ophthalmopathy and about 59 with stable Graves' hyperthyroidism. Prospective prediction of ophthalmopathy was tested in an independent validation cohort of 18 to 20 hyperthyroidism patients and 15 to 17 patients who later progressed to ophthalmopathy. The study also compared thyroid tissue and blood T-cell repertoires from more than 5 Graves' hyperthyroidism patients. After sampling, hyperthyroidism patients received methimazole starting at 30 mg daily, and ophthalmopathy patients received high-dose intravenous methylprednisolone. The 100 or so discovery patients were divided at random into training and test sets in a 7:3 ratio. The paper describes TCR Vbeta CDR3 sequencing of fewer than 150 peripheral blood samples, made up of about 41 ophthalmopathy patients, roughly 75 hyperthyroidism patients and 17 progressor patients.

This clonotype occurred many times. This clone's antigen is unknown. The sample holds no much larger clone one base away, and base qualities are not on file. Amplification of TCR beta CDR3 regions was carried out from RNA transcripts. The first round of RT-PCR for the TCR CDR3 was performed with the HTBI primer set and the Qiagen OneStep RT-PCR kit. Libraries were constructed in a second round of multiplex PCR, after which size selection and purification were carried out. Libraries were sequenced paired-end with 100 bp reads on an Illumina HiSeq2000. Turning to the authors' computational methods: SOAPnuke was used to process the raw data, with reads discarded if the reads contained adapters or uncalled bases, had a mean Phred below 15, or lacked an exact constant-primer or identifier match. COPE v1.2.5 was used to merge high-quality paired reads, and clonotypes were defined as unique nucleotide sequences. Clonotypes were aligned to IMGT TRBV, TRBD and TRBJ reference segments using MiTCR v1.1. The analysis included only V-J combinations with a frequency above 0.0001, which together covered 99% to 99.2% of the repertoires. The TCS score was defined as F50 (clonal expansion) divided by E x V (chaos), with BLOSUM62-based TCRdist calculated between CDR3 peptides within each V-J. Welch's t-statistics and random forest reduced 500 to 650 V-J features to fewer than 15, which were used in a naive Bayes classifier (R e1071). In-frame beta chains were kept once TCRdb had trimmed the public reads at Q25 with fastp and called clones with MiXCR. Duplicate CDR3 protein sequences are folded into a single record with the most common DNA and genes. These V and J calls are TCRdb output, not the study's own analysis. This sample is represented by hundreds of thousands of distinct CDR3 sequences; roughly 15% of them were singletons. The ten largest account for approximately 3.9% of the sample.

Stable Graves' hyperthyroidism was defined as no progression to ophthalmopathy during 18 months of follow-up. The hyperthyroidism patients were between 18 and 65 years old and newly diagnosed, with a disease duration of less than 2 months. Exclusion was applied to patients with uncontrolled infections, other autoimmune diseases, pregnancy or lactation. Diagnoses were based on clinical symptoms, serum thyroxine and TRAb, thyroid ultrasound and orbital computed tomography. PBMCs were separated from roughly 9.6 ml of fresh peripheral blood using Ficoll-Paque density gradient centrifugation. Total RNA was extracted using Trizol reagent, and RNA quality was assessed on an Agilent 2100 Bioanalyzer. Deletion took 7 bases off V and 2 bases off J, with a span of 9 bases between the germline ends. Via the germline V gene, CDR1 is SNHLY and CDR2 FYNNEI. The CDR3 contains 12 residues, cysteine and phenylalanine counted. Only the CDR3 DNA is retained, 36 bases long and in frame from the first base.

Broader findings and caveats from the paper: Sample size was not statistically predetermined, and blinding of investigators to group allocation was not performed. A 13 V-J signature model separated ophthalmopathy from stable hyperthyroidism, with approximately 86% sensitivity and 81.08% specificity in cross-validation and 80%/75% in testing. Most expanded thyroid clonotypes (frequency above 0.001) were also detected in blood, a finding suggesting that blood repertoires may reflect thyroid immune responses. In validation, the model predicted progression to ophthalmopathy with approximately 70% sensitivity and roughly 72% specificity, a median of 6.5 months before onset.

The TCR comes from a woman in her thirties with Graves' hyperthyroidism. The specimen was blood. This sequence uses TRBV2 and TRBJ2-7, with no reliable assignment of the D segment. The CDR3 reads CASNTPTYEQYF. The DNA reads TGTGCCAGCAACACTCCGACCTACGAGCAGTACTTC.